This TCR beta chain appears in the sequencing data of a study of early T cells in non-severe SARS-CoV-2 infection. In the study overall: Unsorted whole-blood RNA was sequenced in bulk, leaving chains unpaired.

Unique molecular identifiers were attached to individual cDNA molecules. A single record per CDR3 protein comes from TCRdb applying MiXCR to the 5' RACE reads. The sample holds about 36,000 distinct CDR3 sequences, 6.8% seen once. There are many counts of this clonotype. With 0 bases clipped from V and 3 bases from J, the junction kept 9 bases outside the gene matches. The CDR3 runs to 17 residues. Germline CDR1 is SGHTA and CDR2 is FQGNSA. The chain combines TRBV7-2 with TRBJ2-7, with 9 positions matching TRBD2. Sample: whole blood, taken at baseline. The receptor comes from an adult who was a healthcare worker with PCR-confirmed SARS-CoV-2 infection or an uninfected control (not recorded which). The CDR3 loop is CASSLAASGILFYEQYF. CDR3 sequence (DNA): TGTGCCAGCAGCTTAGCTGCTAGCGGGATCCTCTTCTACGAGCAGTACTTC.